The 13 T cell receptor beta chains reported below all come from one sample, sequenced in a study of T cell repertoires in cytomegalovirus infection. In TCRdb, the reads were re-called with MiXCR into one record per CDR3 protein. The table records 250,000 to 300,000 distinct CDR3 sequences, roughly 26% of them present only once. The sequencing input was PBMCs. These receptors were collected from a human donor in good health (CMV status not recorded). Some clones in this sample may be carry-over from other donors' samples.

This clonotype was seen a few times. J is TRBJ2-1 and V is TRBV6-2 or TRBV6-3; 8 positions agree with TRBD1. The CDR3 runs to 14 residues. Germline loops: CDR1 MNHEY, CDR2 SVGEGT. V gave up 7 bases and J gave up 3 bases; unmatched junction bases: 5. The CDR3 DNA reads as TGTGCCAGCAATCGGGACAGGAGCTACAATGAGCAGTTCTTC. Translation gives CASNRDRSYNEQFF.

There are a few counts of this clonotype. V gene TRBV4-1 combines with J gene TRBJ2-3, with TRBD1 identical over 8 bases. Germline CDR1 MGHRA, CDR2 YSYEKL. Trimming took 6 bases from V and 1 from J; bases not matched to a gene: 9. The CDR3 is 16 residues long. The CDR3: CASSPGQGGGTDTQYF. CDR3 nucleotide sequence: TGCGCCAGCAGTCCCGGACAGGGCGGGGGCACAGATACGCAGTATTTT.

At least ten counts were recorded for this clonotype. CDR3 coding DNA: TGTGCCAGCAGTTCCGAGGGTGTATCCCTCACAGATACGCAGTATTTT. Translation: CASSSEGVSLTDTQYF. This chain uses TRBV28 with TRBJ2-3, with D possibly TRBD2 on 5 matching bases. The CDR3 runs to 16 residues. V dropped 4 bases and J dropped 2 bases, with 16 bases sitting between them. Looked up from germline, CDR1 is MDHEN and CDR2 is SYDVKM.

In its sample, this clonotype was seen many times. For the CDR3, the DNA is TGTGCCATCAGTGAGTCGATAGCGGGGTTCTCGGCTAATGAAAAACTGTTTTTT. This codes for CAISESIAGFSANEKLFF. The rearrangement links TRBV10-3 to TRBJ1-4; D gene ambiguous. CDR3 size: 18 residues. CDR1 is ENHRY, CDR2 SYGVKD, per germline. The V end lost 0 bases, the J end lost 3 bases, and 17 bases lay between the germline ends.

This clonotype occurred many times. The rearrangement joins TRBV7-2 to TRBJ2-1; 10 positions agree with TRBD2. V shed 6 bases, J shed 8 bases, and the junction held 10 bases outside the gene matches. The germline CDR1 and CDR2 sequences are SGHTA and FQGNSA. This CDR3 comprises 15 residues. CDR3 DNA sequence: TGTGCCAGCAGACCCCCGGGACTAGCGAGCGATGAGCAGTTCTTC. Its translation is CASRPPGLASDEQFF.

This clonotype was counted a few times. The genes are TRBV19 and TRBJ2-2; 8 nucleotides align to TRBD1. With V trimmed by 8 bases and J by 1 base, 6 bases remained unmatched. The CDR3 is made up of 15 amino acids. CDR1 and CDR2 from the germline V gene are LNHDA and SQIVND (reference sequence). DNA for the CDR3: TGTGCCAGTGCTGGACAGGGATGGAACACCGGGGAGCTGTTTTTT. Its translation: CASAGQGWNTGELFF. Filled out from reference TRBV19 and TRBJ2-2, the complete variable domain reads DGGITQSPKYLFRKEGQNVTLSCEQNLNHDAMYWYRQDPGQGLRLIYYSQIVNDFQKGDIAEGYSVSREKKESFPLTVTSAQKNPTAFYLCASAGQGWNTGELFFGEGSRLTVL.

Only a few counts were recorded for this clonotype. CDR3 in DNA: TGTGCCAGCCGAAGCGGGAGGTACGAGCAGTACTTC. This gives the protein CASRSGRYEQYF. The genes are TRBV28 and TRBJ2-7, with 9 bases fitting TRBD2. The CDR3 contains 12 residues. The germline CDR1 and CDR2 sequences are MDHEN and SYDVKM. Trimming at V came to 8 bases and at J to 4 bases, leaving 3 bases not matched to a gene.

CDR3 sequence: CASSLVATSGLSSYNEQFF. The CDR3 DNA sequence: TGTGCCAGCAGCTTAGTTGCGACTAGCGGGTTGAGCTCCTACAATGAGCAGTTCTTC. The rearrangement links TRBV7-2 to TRBJ2-1; 10 bases map to TRBD2. V lost 1 base, J lost 0 bases, and 9 bases stayed unmatched. The CDR3 runs to 19 residues. Germline assignment: CDR1 SGHTA and CDR2 FQGNSA.

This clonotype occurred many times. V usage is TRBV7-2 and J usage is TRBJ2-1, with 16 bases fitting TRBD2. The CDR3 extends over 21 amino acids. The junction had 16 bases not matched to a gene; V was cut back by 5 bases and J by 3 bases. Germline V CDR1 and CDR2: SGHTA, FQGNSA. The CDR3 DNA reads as TGTGCCAGCAGCCGTCTGTCCCCGGGACTAGCGGGAGGGTCCTACTACAATGAGCAGTTCTTC. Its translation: CASSRLSPGLAGGSYYNEQFF.

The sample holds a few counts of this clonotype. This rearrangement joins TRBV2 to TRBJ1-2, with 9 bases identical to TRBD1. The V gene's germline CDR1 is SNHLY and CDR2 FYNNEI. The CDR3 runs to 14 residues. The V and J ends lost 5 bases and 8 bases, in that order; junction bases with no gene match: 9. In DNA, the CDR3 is TGTGCCAGCAGTCCCCGGGACAGGGCTCCAGGCTACACCTTC. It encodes CASSPRDRAPGYTF.

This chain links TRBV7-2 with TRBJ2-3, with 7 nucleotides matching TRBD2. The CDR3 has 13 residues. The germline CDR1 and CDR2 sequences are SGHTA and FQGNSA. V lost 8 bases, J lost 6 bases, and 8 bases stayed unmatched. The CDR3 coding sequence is TGTGCCAGCCGGGACTATAATCTTGATACGCAGTATTTT. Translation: CASRDYNLDTQYF.

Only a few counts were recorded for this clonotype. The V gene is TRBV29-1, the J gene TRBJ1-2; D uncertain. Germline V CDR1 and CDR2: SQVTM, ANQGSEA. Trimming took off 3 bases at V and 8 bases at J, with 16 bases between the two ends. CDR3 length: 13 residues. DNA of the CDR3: TGCAGCGTTGATGAAGGCAGGTCGGGAGGCTACACCTTC. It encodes CSVDEGRSGGYTF. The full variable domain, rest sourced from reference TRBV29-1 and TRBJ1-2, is SAVISQKPSRDICQRGTSLTIQCQVDSQVTMMFWYRQQPGQSLTLIATANQGSEATYESGFVIDKFPISRPNLTFSTLTVSNMSPEDSSIYLCSVDEGRSGGYTFGSGTRLTVV.

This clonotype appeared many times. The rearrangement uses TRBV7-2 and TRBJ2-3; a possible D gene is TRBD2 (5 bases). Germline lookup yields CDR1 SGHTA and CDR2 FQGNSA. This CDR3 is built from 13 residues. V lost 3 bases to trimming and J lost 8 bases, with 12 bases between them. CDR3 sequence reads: CASSFSEDGTQYF. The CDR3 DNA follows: TGTGCCAGCAGCTTCTCGGAGGACGGTACGCAGTATTTT.